Following are 17 T cell receptor beta chains from one sample sequenced in a study of response to subunit inactivated influenza vaccine. A single record per CDR3 protein comes from TCRdb applying MiXCR to the RT-PCR reads. The sample has 630,000 or so distinct CDR3 sequences, about 15% seen once. The starting material was PBMCs from blood, obtained roughly 12 days after vaccination. The receptor set was obtained from a man over 45 who received an inactivated influenza vaccine.

The gene calls are TRBV7-8 and TRBJ2-2; D ambiguous. This CDR3 is 15 amino acids long. Trimming shortened V by 4 bases and J by 2 bases, and 11 bases separated the two germline ends. CDR1 is SGHVS and CDR2 is FQNEAQ in the germline V gene. The CDR3 nucleotides read TGTGCCAGCAGCTCCAACCCCTATAACACCGGGGAGCTGTTTTTT. As protein: CASSSNPYNTGELFF. The whole variable domain, filled in from reference TRBV7-8 and TRBJ2-2, reads GAGVSQSPRYKVAKRGQDVALRCDPISGHVSLFWYQQALGQGPEFLTYFQNEAQLDKSGLPSDRFFAERPEGSVSTLKIQRTQQEDSAVYLCASSSNPYNTGELFFGEGSRLTVL.

This clonotype has ten or more counts. The rearrangement links TRBV4-1 to TRBJ1-5; tentatively, D is TRBD1 (5 bases). In germline, CDR1 is MGHRA, CDR2 YSYEKL. This CDR3 is built from 15 residues. The ends were cut back, 3 bases at V and 4 bases at J, with 13 bases in the middle. CDR3 loop: CASSQRTQSNQPQHF. CDR3 nucleotide sequence: TGCGCCAGCAGCCAGAGGACACAATCGAATCAGCCCCAGCATTTT.

This clonotype was detected a few times. The V and J genes are TRBV7-3 and TRBJ2-2, with D maybe TRBD1 (8 bases). Germline CDR1 is SGHTA and CDR2 is FQGTGA. The CDR3 has 18 residues. V lost 4 bases, J lost 2 bases, and 20 bases lay in between. The CDR3 region is CASSWGGRQGSNTGELFF. The CDR3, as DNA: TGTGCCAGCAGCTGGGGGGGACGACAGGGGTCAAACACCGGGGAGCTGTTTTTT. Together with reference TRBV7-3 and TRBJ2-2, the CDR3 gives the full variable domain: GAGVSQTPSNKVTEKGKYVELRCDPISGHTALYWYRQSLGQGPEFLIYFQGTGAADDSGLPNDRFFAVRPEGSVSTLKIQRTERGDSAVYLCASSWGGRQGSNTGELFFGEGSRLTVL.

This chain uses TRBV10-3 with TRBJ1-1; maybe TRBD1 (6 bases). The V end lost 6 bases, the J end lost 3 bases, and 8 bases lay between the germline ends. The V gene's germline CDR1 is ENHRY and CDR2 SYGVKD. This CDR3 spans 12 amino acids. This CDR3 reads CAIRGGDTEAFF. CDR3 DNA sequence: TGTGCCATCAGAGGGGGGGACACTGAAGCTTTCTTT.

The chain combines TRBV10-3 with TRBJ1-3; weak D call: TRBD1 (6 bases). The CDR3 totals 15 residues. Germline loops: CDR1 ENHRY, CDR2 SYGVKD. Trimming cost V 6 bases and J 4 bases, with 16 bases left between them. CDR3 residues: CAISRQETGGNTIYF. The CDR3 DNA reads TGTGCCATCAGCCGACAGGAGACGGGGGGAAACACCATATATTTT.

This clonotype has more than one count but fewer than ten. The chain joins TRBV12-3 or TRBV12-4 to TRBJ2-7; 10 nucleotides agree with TRBD1. V lost 6 bases and J lost 0; bases outside the gene matches: 8. CDR3 length: 16 amino acids. The CDR3 DNA is TGTGCCAGCAGGGGCATGGGGACAGGGGACTCCTACGAGCAGTACTTC. Its protein product is CASRGMGTGDSYEQYF.

This chain links TRBV5-1 with TRBJ2-1; D is perhaps TRBD2 (5 bases). This CDR3 comprises 17 residues. V was pared by 0 bases and J by 0 bases, with 13 bases between. Germline CDR1 reads SGHRS; CDR2 reads YFSETQ. CDR3 sequence reads: CASSLVGSESSYNEQFF. DNA for the CDR3: TGCGCCAGCAGCTTGGTGGGTAGCGAGAGCTCCTACAATGAGCAGTTCTTC. The full variable domain, in which reference TRBV5-1 and TRBJ2-1 provide the parts outside the CDR3, is KAGVTQTPRYLIKTRGQQVTLSCSPISGHRSVSWYQQTPGQGLQFLFEYFSETQRNKGNFPGRFSGRQFSNSRSEMNVSTLELGDSALYLCASSLVGSESSYNEQFFGPGTRLTVL.

CDR3 DNA sequence: TGCAGTGCCACGACGGGACAGGGGATCATCTACGAGCAGTACTTC. This codes for CSATTGQGIIYEQYF. The chain links TRBV20-1 to TRBJ2-7, with 10 bases matching TRBD1. The CDR3 covers 15 residues. The V segment lost 6 bases and the J segment 3 bases; nucleotides outside the gene matches: 11. Germline values: CDR1 DFQATT, CDR2 SNEGSKA (reference sequence).

This clonotype was observed a few times. The chain couples TRBV20-1 to TRBJ2-3; D unclear. With 3 bases removed from V and 6 bases from J, the gap between germline ends came to 16 bases. Looked up from germline, CDR1 is DFQATT and CDR2 is SNEGSKA (reference sequence). The CDR3 has 14 amino acids. This CDR3 is CSASTDQLPDTQYF. CDR3 nucleotides: TGCAGTGCTAGCACTGATCAACTCCCCGATACGCAGTATTTT.

V is TRBV15 and J is TRBJ2-7; 9 bases agree with TRBD2. Germline trimming cut 4 bases from V and 6 bases from J; bases unmatched to any gene: 16. The CDR3 is 17 amino acids. The germline gives CDR1 LNHNV, CDR2 YYDKDF (reference sequence). CDR3 loop: CATSIRQTSGTWFEQYF. The CDR3 DNA reads as TGTGCCACCAGCATCCGCCAGACTAGCGGCACTTGGTTCGAGCAGTACTTC.

This clonotype has only one observation. The gene calls are TRBV6-5 and TRBJ2-7, with 9 positions matching TRBD1. CDR1 and CDR2 (germline): MNHEY, SVGAGI. V gave up 5 bases and J gave up 4 bases; unmatched junction bases: 6. The CDR3 is 14 residues long. Here the CDR3 DNA reads TGTGCCAGCAGTCACAGGGGGCGAGGATACGAGCAGTACTTC. Its translation: CASSHRGRGYEQYF.

This clonotype was seen only a few times. This sequence joins TRBV30 and TRBJ2-4; D not certain. Per germline, CDR1 GTSNPN and CDR2 SVGIG (reference sequence). The CDR3 is 11 residues long. Trimming took off 2 bases at V and 9 bases at J, with 8 bases between the two ends. CDR3 loop: CAWSWGGIQYF. CDR3 coding DNA: TGTGCCTGGAGTTGGGGTGGCATTCAGTACTTC.

V is TRBV28 and J is TRBJ2-3, with 8 bases that match TRBD2. Trimming at V came to 2 bases and at J to 4 bases, leaving 11 bases not matched to a gene. CDR1 MDHEN and CDR2 SYDVKM come from the germline V gene. The CDR3 loop spans 17 amino acids. CDR3 amino acids: CASSLTAVSGVADTQYF. The DNA for the CDR3 is TGTGCCAGCAGTTTAACAGCGGTTAGCGGGGTTGCAGATACGCAGTATTTT.

This clonotype was detected only a few times. The chain uses TRBV6-2 or TRBV6-3 and TRBJ2-7; the match to TRBD1 covers 10 bases. In germline, CDR1 is MNHEY, CDR2 SVGEGT. The CDR3 has 13 amino acids. The CDR3: CASGDRGFYEQYF. CDR3 DNA sequence: TGTGCTTCGGGGGACAGGGGATTCTACGAGCAGTACTTC.

This clonotype was detected only a few times. The rearrangement links TRBV11-2 to TRBJ2-3, with D perhaps assigned TRBD1 or TRBD2 (5 bases each). The CDR3 consists of 18 residues. Germline CDR1 and CDR2: SGHAT and FQNNGV. Trimming removed 4 bases at V and 0 bases at J, with 20 bases between. Here the CDR3 DNA reads TGTGCCAGCAGCTCCCAATCGGTGGGGGAAACTAGCACAGATACGCAGTATTTT. This translates into CASSSQSVGETSTDTQYF.

This clonotype was detected only a few times. The chain joins TRBV6-2 or TRBV6-3 to TRBJ2-1; TRBD2 matches 9 bases. V shed 4 bases, J shed 2 bases, and the junction held 6 bases outside the gene matches. Germline CDR1 MNHEY, CDR2 SVGEGT. This CDR3 spans 16 amino acids. CDR3 sequence: CASSSGTSLAYNEQFF. The CDR3 region has the DNA TGTGCCAGCAGTTCCGGGACTAGCCTAGCCTACAATGAGCAGTTCTTC.

The chain is built from TRBV6-5 and TRBJ2-5; tentatively, D is TRBD1 or TRBD2 (5 bases each). The CDR3 has 14 residues. V lost 4 bases, J lost 2 bases, and 11 bases lay in between. In germline, CDR1 is MNHEY, CDR2 SVGAGI. CDR3 nucleotide sequence: TGTGCCAGCAGTTCCCTCGGGGCACAAGAGACCCAGTACTTC. Its translation: CASSSLGAQETQYF.